This T cell receptor beta chain was profiled in a study of blood T cells in healthy people across ages. Study details: Template switching retrieved approximately one barcoded beta molecule for each two T cells.

This clonotype was detected a few times. Donors were systemically healthy Caucasian individuals from Russia aged roughly 6 to 100 years. The authors drew 7.5 to 10 milliliters of peripheral blood from each donor. Together with a sample-barcoded 5' primer, a J-beta primer mix was included in a second PCR lasting about 6 to 12 cycles. TCRdb processed the 5' RACE reads anew with MiXCR; each CDR3 protein has one entry. The sample yields over a million distinct CDR3 sequences, 40% to 55% seen once. The origin of this receptor is a woman aged 60 to 75 in good health. The sample comprised blood.

The CDR3 here is CASSQERGSGETQYF. CDR3 nucleotides: TGTGCCAGCAGCCAAGAAAGGGGATCTGGAGAGACCCAGTACTTC. This chain connects TRBV14 to TRBJ2-5, with a weak D call TRBD1 (5 bases). Between the trimmed V and J ends, which lost 0 bases and 4 bases, there was a span of 12 bases. Germline V gene lookup returns CDR1 SGHDN and CDR2 FVKESK. CDR3 size: 15 residues.